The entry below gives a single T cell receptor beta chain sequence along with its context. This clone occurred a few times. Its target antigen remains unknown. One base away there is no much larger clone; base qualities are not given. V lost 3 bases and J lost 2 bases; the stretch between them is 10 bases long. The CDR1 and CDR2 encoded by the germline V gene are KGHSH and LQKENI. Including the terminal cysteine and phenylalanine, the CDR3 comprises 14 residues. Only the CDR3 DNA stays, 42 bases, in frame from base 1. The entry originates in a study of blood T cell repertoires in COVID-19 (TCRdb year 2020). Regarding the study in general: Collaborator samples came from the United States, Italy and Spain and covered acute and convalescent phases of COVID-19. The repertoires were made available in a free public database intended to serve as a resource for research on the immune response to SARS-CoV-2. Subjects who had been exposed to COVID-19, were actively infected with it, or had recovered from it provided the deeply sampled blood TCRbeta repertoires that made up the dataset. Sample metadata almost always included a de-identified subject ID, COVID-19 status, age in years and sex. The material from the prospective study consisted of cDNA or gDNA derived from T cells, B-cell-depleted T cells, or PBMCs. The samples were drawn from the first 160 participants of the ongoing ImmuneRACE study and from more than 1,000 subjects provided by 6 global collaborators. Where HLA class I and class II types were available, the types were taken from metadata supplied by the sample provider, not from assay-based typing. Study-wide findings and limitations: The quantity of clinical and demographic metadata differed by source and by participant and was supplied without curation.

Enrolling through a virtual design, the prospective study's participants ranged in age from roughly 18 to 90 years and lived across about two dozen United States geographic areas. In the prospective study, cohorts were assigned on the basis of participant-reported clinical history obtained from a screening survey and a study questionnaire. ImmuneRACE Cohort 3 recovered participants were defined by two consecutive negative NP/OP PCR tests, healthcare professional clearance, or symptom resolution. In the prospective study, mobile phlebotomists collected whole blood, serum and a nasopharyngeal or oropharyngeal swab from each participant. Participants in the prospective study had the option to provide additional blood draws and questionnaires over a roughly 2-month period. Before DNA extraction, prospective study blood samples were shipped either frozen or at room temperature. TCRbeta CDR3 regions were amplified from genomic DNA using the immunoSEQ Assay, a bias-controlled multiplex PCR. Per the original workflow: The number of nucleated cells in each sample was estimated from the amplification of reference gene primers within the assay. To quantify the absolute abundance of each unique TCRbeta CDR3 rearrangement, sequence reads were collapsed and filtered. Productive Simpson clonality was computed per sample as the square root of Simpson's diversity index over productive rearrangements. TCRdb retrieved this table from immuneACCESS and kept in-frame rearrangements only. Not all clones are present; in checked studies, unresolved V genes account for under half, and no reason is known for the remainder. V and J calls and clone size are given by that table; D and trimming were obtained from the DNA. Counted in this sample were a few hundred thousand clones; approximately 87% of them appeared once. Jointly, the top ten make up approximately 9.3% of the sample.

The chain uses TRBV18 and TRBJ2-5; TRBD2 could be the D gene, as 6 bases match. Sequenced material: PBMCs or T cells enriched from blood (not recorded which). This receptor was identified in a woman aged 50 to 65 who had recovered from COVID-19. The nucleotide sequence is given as TGTGCCAGCTCACCGACTAGATCGCAAGAGACCCAGTACTTC. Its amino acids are CASSPTRSQETQYF. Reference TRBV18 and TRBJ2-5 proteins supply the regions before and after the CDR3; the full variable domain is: NAGVMQNPRHLVRRRGQEARLRCSPMKGHSHVYWYRQLPEEGLKFMVYLQKENIIDESGMPKERFSAEFPKEGPSILRIQQVVRGDSAAYFCASSPTRSQETQYFGPGTRLLVL.